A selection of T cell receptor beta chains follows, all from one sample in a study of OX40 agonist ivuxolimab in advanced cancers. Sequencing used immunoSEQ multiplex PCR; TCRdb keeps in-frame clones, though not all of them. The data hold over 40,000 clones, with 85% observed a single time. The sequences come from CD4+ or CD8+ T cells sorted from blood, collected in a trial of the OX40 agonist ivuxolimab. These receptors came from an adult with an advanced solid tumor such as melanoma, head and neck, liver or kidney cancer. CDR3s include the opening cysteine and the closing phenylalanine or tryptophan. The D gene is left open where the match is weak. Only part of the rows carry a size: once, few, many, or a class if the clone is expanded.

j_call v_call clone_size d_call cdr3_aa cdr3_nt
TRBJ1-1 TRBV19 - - CASSMGRTEAFF TGTGCCAGTAGTATGGGGAGGACTGAAGCTTTCTTT
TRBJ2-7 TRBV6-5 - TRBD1 CASTQPGTAMEQYF TGTGCCAGCACCCAACCCGGGACAGCTATGGAGCAGTACTTC
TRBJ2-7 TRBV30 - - CAWTKGRAYEQYF TGTGCCTGGACTAAGGGCAGGGCCTACGAGCAGTACTTC
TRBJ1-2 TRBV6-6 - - CASSYQQAYGYTF TGTGCCAGCAGTTATCAACAGGCCTATGGCTACACCTTC
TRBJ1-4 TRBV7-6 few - CASSQQGYNEKLFF TGTGCCAGCAGCCAACAGGGTTATAATGAAAAACTGTTTTTT
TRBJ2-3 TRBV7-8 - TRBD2 CASSFASGSEDTQYF TGTGCCAGCAGCTTCGCGAGCGGGAGTGAAGATACGCAGTATTTT
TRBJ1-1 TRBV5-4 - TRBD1 CASSLNPGTGRTEAFF TGTGCCAGCAGCTTGAACCCCGGGACAGGTCGCACTGAAGCTTTCTTT
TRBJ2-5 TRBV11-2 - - CASSLFKETQYF TGTGCCAGCAGCTTATTTAAGGAGACCCAGTACTTC
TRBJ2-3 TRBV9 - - CASSVEDTQYF TGTGCCAGCAGCGTAGAAGATACGCAGTATTTT
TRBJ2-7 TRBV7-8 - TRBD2 CASSLRAGGVEAGLREQYF TGTGCCAGCAGCTTAAGGGCGGGGGGAGTGGAAGCGGGACTCCGCGAGCAGTACTTC
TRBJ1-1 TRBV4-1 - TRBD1 CASSQGGRGPVRMNTEAFF TGCGCCAGCAGCCAAGGGGGGAGGGGGCCTGTCCGAATGAACACTGAAGCTTTCTTT
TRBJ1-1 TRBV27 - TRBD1 CASSSTRQGSTEAFF TGTGCCAGCAGTTCGACTAGACAGGGGAGCACTGAAGCTTTCTTT
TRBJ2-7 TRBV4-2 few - CASSQVTRSLYEQYF TGTGCCAGCAGCCAAGTGACCAGGTCCCTCTACGAGCAGTACTTC
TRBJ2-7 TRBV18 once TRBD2 CASSRTSGSYEQYF TGTGCCAGCTCACGGACTAGCGGGAGCTACGAGCAGTACTTC
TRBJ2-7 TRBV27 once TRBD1 CASRMLPPRTGGTYEQCF TGTGCCAGCAGAATGCTTCCCCCACGGACAGGGGGAACCTACGAGCAGTGCTTC
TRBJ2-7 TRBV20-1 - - CSAGDTYEQYF TGCAGTGCGGGGGACACGTACGAGCAGTACTTC
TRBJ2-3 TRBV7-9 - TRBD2 CASSLALREGQVQYF TGTGCCAGCAGCTTAGCCCTCCGGGAGGGCCAGGTGCAGTATTTT
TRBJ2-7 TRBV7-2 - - CASSLDLRAYEQYF TGTGCCAGCAGCTTAGATTTAAGGGCCTACGAGCAGTACTTC
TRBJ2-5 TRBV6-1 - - CASGLRSETQYF TGTGCCAGTGGGTTGAGATCAGAGACCCAGTACTTC
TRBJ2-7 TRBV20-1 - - CSARESYEQYF TGCAGTGCTAGAGAGTCCTACGAGCAGTACTTC
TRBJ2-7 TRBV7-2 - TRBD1 CASSTWTGPYEQYF TGTGCCAGCAGCACGTGGACAGGGCCCTACGAGCAGTACTTC
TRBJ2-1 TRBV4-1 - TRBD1 CASSQVAGSGGEQFF TGCGCCAGCAGCCAAGTCGCAGGGTCAGGGGGTGAGCAGTTCTTC
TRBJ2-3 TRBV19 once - CASRRRAYAGTDTQYF TGTGCCAGTAGGAGGCGAGCCTACGCGGGCACAGATACGCAGTATTTT
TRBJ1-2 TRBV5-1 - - CASSLGTARSFYGYTF TGCGCCAGCAGCTTGGGGACAGCCCGTAGTTTCTATGGCTACACCTTC
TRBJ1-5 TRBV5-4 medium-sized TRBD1 CASSLGGRGSNQPQHF TGTGCCAGCAGCTTGGGGGGCAGGGGGAGCAATCAGCCCCAGCATTTT
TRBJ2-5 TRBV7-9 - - CAKTAQYF TGTGCCAAAACCGCCCAATACTTC
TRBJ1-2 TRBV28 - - CATKSGTRGWLYGYTF TGTGCCACCAAATCGGGGACCAGAGGTTGGCTCTATGGCTACACCTTC
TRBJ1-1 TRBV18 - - CASSPLVNTEAFF TGTGCCAGCTCACCGCTAGTGAACACTGAAGCTTTCTTT
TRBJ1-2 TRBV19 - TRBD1 CASSLQILRRQGARGYTF TGTGCCAGTAGTCTTCAAATTCTGCGGCGGCAGGGGGCGAGGGGCTACACCTTC
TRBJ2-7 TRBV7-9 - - CASSLPRGALDYGADEQYF TGTGCCAGCAGCCTCCCGCGCGGGGCACTAGATTACGGCGCGGACGAGCAGTACTTC
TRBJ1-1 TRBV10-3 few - CATAGGRNTEAFF TGTGCCACGGCGGGGGGGAGGAACACTGAAGCTTTCTTT
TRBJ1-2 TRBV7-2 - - CASSLVLGNGYTF TGTGCCAGCAGCTTAGTACTAGGGAATGGCTACACCTTC
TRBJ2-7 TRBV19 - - CASLGELGEQYF TGTGCCAGCCTGGGGGAACTCGGGGAGCAGTACTTC
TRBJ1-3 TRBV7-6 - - CASSLAEAGNTIYF TGTGCCAGCAGCTTAGCTGAGGCTGGAAACACCATATATTTT
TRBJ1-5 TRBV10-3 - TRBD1 CAISEFGTGNQPQHF TGTGCCATCAGTGAGTTCGGGACAGGTAATCAGCCCCAGCATTTT
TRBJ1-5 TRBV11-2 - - CASSEQGLGNQPQHF TGTGCCAGCAGCGAACAGGGTTTGGGCAATCAGCCCCAGCATTTT
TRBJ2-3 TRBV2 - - CASRAIDTQYF TGTGCCAGCAGGGCAATAGATACGCAGTATTTT
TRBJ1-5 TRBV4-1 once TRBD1 CASSQDGTGGNQPQHF TGCGCCAGCAGCCAAGATGGGACAGGGGGCAATCAGCCCCAGCATTTT
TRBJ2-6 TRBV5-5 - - CASSMGHVSSGANVLTF TGTGCCAGCAGCATGGGACACGTATCGTCTGGGGCCAACGTCCTGACTTTC
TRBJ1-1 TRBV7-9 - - CASSHLAQRRNTEAFF TGTGCCAGCAGCCATCTCGCACAGAGGAGGAACACTGAAGCTTTCTTT
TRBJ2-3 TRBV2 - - CASNGGQDTQYF TGTGCCAGCAACGGGGGCCAAGATACGCAGTATTTT
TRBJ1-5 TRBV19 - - CASSSGTSGNQPQHF TGTGCCAGTAGTTCCGGGACATCCGGAAATCAGCCCCAGCATTTT
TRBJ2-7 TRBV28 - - CASSLFAPDPYEQYF TGTGCCAGCAGTTTATTCGCTCCCGACCCCTACGAGCAGTACTTC
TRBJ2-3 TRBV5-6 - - CASSFRPGPNTDTQYF TGTGCCAGCAGCTTCCGACCGGGACCAAACACAGATACGCAGTATTTT
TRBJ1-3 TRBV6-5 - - CASSTGGNTIYF TGTGCCAGCAGTACAGGGGGAAACACCATATATTTT